Sequencing of this TCR beta chain was carried out in a study of CD8 T cells in ankylosing spondylitis. The CDR3 runs to 13 residues. Trimming took off 4 bases at V and 0 bases at J, with 6 bases between the two ends. Germline lookup yields CDR1 SGHRS and CDR2 YFSETQ. Study-wide points: A TCR beta motif of fewer than 10 highly homologous variants seemed to mark ankylosing spondylitis blood.

A few counts support this clonotype. Antigen specificity is unknown. TCRdb recomputed calls from the 5' RACE reads with MiXCR, one row per CDR3 protein. The data show about 500,000 distinct CDR3 sequences, roughly 12% seen once. The sequenced sample consisted of blood, either unsorted or a sorted T cell fraction (not recorded which). The receptor comes from a male donor with ankylosing spondylitis. The chain employs TRBV5-1 and TRBJ2-3; D not resolved. Here the CDR3 DNA reads TGCGCCAGCAGCACAGCCAGCACAGATACGCAGTATTTT. It specifies CASSTASTDTQYF.